This T cell receptor beta chain was sequenced for a study of cytomegalovirus exposure and HLA in healthy donors (dated by TCRdb to the late 2010s). In terms of the full investigation: In an earlier analysis of several hundred of the donors, less than 350 Gb of sequence data and 95 million to 130 million unique TCR beta sequences from roughly 200 million T cells were reported. About 300 gigabases of sequencing data and approximately 85 million unique TCR sequences were included in an early release covering 500 to 750 HLA-typed donors. The genetic ancestry cluster associated with self-reported Caucasian donors included roughly 84% of the approximately 430 genotyped donors. The study was designed to test whether signatures of past pathogen exposure could be identified by cataloging public T cell receptors. Using immunosequencing, the study profiled T cell repertoires from about 650 subjects and related those repertoires to cytomegalovirus serostatus. In addition to the first cohort of hundreds of subjects, a separate validation cohort of approximately 110 different subjects was used. High-throughput TCR immunosequencing, statistical association of individual TCRs with disease status, and machine learning were combined to predict cytomegalovirus infection status. In a later analysis, previously published TCR beta repertoires from several hundred donors were re-analyzed and high-resolution HLA genotyping was added so that TCR occurrence patterns could be studied. Rather than using new phenotypic data, the later analysis identified candidate immune exposures from TCR beta sequences and from how often those sequences occurred across donors. An earlier analysis of around 540 of the donors applied high-throughput TCR beta sequencing to assess whether each TCR beta V gene segment acted as functional or pseudogenic. Donor age, sex, ethnicity and CMV serostatus were compiled together with the repertoire data. A later genetic analysis used genome-wide SNP genotypes for about 60% of the roughly 700 donors, treating that subset as a discovery cohort. Every repertoire in the discovery cohort had been generated on one and the same sequencing platform. Class I and class II HLA loci were covered by the typing at four-digit resolution. Typing coverage differed by locus: A, B, C, DRB1 and DQB1 were typed in roughly 629-640 donors, DQA1 in 500 to 550, DPA1 in nearly 610, and DPB1 in 450 to 490. Because of strong linkage in the cohort, roughly five DR-DQ haplotypes were treated as single units for association and clustering. On average, over 200,000 unique TCR beta nucleotide sequences were sequenced per donor among roughly 430 genotyped donors of the cohort, with around 19% of those sequences being non-productive. What the work shows at the level of the full study, not this receptor alone: A few of the identified cytomegalovirus-associated TCR beta chains were confirmed in vitro to be specific for cytomegalovirus antigens. A further reported finding was that TCR beta sequences accurately predicted the HLA-A and HLA-B alleles for most subjects in the first cohort. Some IMGT-functional V segments, including TRBV6-2 and TRBV6-3, could not be told apart with the 87-base-pair reads, so those segments were excluded. Correlated functional status among segregating V segments might reflect linkage disequilibrium, but an unknown experimental factor could not be ruled out. In a later analysis, TCR association rates were found to vary across HLA loci, with the most associated TCRs seen for DRB1 alleles and the fewest for HLA-C alleles. Cytomegalovirus status was reported to be diagnosed by the classifier with high specificity and sensitivity in both the original and validation cohorts. The earlier analysis of some 560 of the donors excluded some 16 rarely observed V segments, including chromosome 9 orphons, because counts were too low. Compared with equally common non-associated chains, HLA-associated TCR beta chains in a later analysis were more clonally expanded and had lower generation probabilities. An association between a missense DCLRE1C variant and V-gene and J-gene trimming of TCR beta chains was found in a later genetic analysis and replicated in an independent cohort. The study listed 150 to 200 TCR beta chains as associated with cytomegalovirus. According to a later genetic analysis, donors in an Asian-associated ancestry cluster had fewer N-insertions in productive TCRs than the roughly 700-donor mean. This cohort had only TCR beta chains sequenced, and the lack of alpha or paired-chain data limited which features could be detected. When HLA alleles, especially DR and DQ, strongly co-occurred, TCR associations were difficult to assign to individual alleles. A later analysis found that most CMV-associated TCR beta chains appeared HLA-restricted, with HLA associations seemingly driven largely by CMV exposure. Because some donors lacked HLA typing at each locus, the association tests relied only on the typed subset. Presence/absence analyses assumed roughly uniform sequencing depth across donors, an assumption that may not hold. Most TCR sequences were observed very rarely across donors, whereas some public TCRs were present in many individuals. Specific HLA alleles were associated with 16,951 TCR beta sequences at a false discovery rate of 0.05 in a later analysis. According to a later analysis, parvovirus B19, influenza, CMV and Epstein-Barr virus appeared linked to several top co-occurrence clusters. An earlier analysis of some 560 of the donors showed that most TCR beta V segments appeared in productive rearrangements either about 87% or about 30% of the time, which broadly matched IMGT annotations. The authors suggested that the approach could potentially be generalized to other disease states and immunological phenotypes. The only immune exposure information available for the cohort was CMV serostatus. A cluster of highly shared sequence variants was judged likely to be a technical artifact of the sequencing pipeline.

About this clone itself: No antigen is known for it. No base quality values were provided; no much bigger clone lies one nucleotide off.

Library generation was performed with the immunoSEQ multiplex PCR assay. A mixture of 60 forward primers for TCR Vbeta segments and 13 reverse primers for TCR Jbeta segments was used in the multiplex PCR. The CDR3 region of rearranged TCR beta genes was amplified from genomic DNA with a multiplex PCR assay. The amplified TCR beta libraries were sequenced on the Illumina HiSeq System as 87-base-pair reads. Regarding the original processing steps: In a later analysis, tens of millions of unique TCR beta chains were counted across the 500 to 850 repertoires, and roughly 11 million of these chains were shared by at least two donors. Raw reads were error-corrected and collapsed into unique sequences with a nearest-neighbor algorithm that merged closely related sequences to remove PCR and sequencing errors. Alignment of CDR3 sequences to IMGT reference sequences was used to assign V, D and J gene segments. Each retained sequence needed at least a six-nucleotide match to both a V gene segment and a J gene segment. Rearrangements were classified as productive when the CDR3 lacked stop codons and remained in frame with V and J, and all other rearrangements were classified as non-productive. CDR3 was defined by IMGT convention, running from the second conserved V-encoded cysteine to the conserved J-encoded phenylalanine. The earlier analysis of some 580 of the donors excluded any sequence lacking an unambiguous match to a single V gene segment. An earlier analysis of several hundred of the donors called V segments functional above 56.7% productive rearrangements and segregating when the between-donor standard deviation exceeded 5%. A statistical classification framework was built for diagnosing cytomegalovirus status from the catalog of TCR beta chain sequences. In a later analysis, V and J genes were assigned by comparing TCR nucleotide sequences against IMGT/GENE-DB human TR gene sequences. The TCRdist pipeline was used in a later analysis to assign CDR3 sequences and most-parsimonious VDJ recombination scenarios. In a later analysis, each TCR beta chain was defined by its CDR3 amino acid sequence together with its V-gene family, and reads lacking a unique V-gene family were excluded. In a later analysis, around 600 highly shared, low-generation-probability nucleotide sequences were removed to address suspected cross-contamination and a sequencing artifact. For each public chain, a later analysis derived a clonal expansion index from normalized ranks of inferred template counts within each repertoire. In a later analysis, generation probabilities were computed with a VDJ recombination model fitted to out-of-frame rearrangements, and the resulting probabilities were checked against IGoR. Hypergeometric tests were used in a later analysis to score TCR-TCR, TCR-HLA and TCR-CMV co-occurrence, with a repertoire-size bias correction applied to the TCR pairs. In a later analysis, false discovery rates were estimated by permuting HLA or CMV assignments 20 times. In a later analysis, co-occurring TCRs were grouped using DBSCAN, with TCRdist sequence similarity added in when clustering inside HLA-allele-positive subsets. For co-occurrence clustering, repertoires with fewer than 30,000 or more than 120,000 public chains were excluded, along with five repertoires with anomalous nucleotide sharing. TCRdb's version of the immuneACCESS table is confined to in-frame rearrangements and falls short of the full clone set. An unresolved V gene accounts for under half of the shortfall where checked; the remainder is of unknown origin. Clone size and the V and J calls come from that table; the DNA yielded D and trimming. Within this sample are about 120,000 clones, with 80% of them counted one time only. The ten largest account for under 3% of the sample.

Its CDR3 holds 16 amino acids, cysteine through phenylalanine. CDR3 DNA is the only sequence kept; it has 48 bases, read in frame from the first base. The junction carries 16 bases between V and J, which are trimmed by 2 bases and 3 bases respectively. From the germline V gene (reference sequence), CDR1 is MNHEY and CDR2 is SMNVEV. In total, approximately 690 healthy bone marrow donors made up the cohort. Cohort members were all nominally healthy when sampled, although unrecorded immune exposures were likely present. The donor tested CMV seronegative, placing the donor among the 352 seronegative members of the cohort. Each donor provided a peripheral blood sample, and peripheral blood mononuclear cells were used for TCR beta sequencing. Genomic DNA was extracted from the blood cell samples with the Qiagen DNeasy Blood Extraction Kit.

The sequence came from a man younger than 45 in good health and CMV-seronegative. The V and J segments used are TRBV27 and TRBJ1-1; the D gene is perhaps TRBD1, from 6 matching bases. What was sequenced was PBMCs. The CDR3 amino acid sequence is: CASSLQGRGAYTEAFF. Read as DNA, the sequence is TGTGCCAGCAGTTTACAGGGGAGGGGGGCTTACACTGAAGCTTTCTTT.